The 24 T cell receptor beta chains given below trace back to one sample, sequenced in a study of cytomegalovirus exposure and HLA in healthy donors. Only in-frame clones appear in the TCRdb table, and some are missing; sequencing was by immunoSEQ multiplex PCR. The table has about 180,000 clones, 85% seen once. Sequencing was performed on PBMCs. Receptor source: a man in his late teens or twenties in good health and CMV-seropositive.

The V call is TRBV7-6, the J call TRBJ2-7, with 8 bases identical to TRBD2. Per the germline V gene, CDR1 is SGHVS and CDR2 is FNYEAQ. V gave up 5 bases and J gave up 7 bases; unmatched junction bases: 7. The CDR3 loop spans 13 amino acids. CDR3 amino acids: CASSQGLAGEQYF. CDR3 DNA: TGTGCCAGCAGCCAAGGACTAGCAGGGGAGCAGTACTTC.

CDR3 sequence reads: CASSPGTGMNTEAFF. CDR3 nucleotides: TGTGCCAGCAGCCCCGGGACAGGGATGAACACTGAAGCTTTCTTT. This sequence joins TRBV11-3 and TRBJ1-1, with 9 bases fitting TRBD1. The junction had 4 bases not matched to a gene; V was cut back by 5 bases and J by 0 bases. The CDR3 runs 15 residues. Germline lookup yields CDR1 SGHNT and CDR2 YENEEA.

The chain recombines TRBV5-1 with TRBJ2-1; 7 bases map to TRBD2. Germline V CDR1 and CDR2: SGHRS, YFSETQ. With 4 bases clipped from V and 8 bases from J, the junction kept 12 bases outside the gene matches. The CDR3 spans 15 residues. The CDR3 DNA is TGCGCCAGCAGCCTTAGTGGACTAGTTAGGGATGAGCAGTTCTTC. The encoded protein is CASSLSGLVRDEQFF.

The rearrangement joins TRBV29-1 to TRBJ2-7; TRBD2 matches 7 bases. The CDR3 is 12 residues long. Trimming cost V 4 bases and J 6 bases; bases outside gene matches: 6. Germline V gene sequence: CDR1 SQVTM, CDR2 ANQGSEA. CDR3 sequence: CSVVERGREQYF. For the CDR3, the DNA is TGCAGCGTTGTCGAGCGGGGCCGCGAGCAGTACTTC.

J is TRBJ1-1 and V is TRBV28, with D tentatively TRBD1 (5 bases). Germline V gives CDR1 MDHEN, CDR2 SYDVKM. The V and J ends lost 7 bases and 3 bases respectively, with 12 bases between them. The CDR3 has 13 residues. The CDR3 region has the DNA TGTGCCAGCACCCCGTCACAGGACACTGAAGCTTTCTTT. Its translation is CASTPSQDTEAFF.

The J gene is TRBJ1-2, the V gene TRBV6-4, with 8 bases identical to TRBD1. The V and J ends lost 6 bases and 4 bases, in that order; junction bases with no gene match: 4. The CDR3 length is 13 residues. CDR1 and CDR2 from the germline V gene are MRHNA and SNTAGT. The CDR3 here is CASRQGAGYGYTF. The CDR3 DNA reads TGTGCCAGCAGGCAGGGGGCCGGCTATGGCTACACCTTC.

The V gene is TRBV4-1, the J gene TRBJ2-3, with 8 bases identical to TRBD2. CDR1 and CDR2 (germline): MGHRA, YSYEKL. The CDR3 runs 15 residues. V shed 0 bases and J 4 bases; nucleotides not matched to a gene: 3. CDR3 coding DNA: TGCGCCAGCAGCCAAGAACGGGGGGGTGCAGATACGCAGTATTTT. It specifies CASSQERGGADTQYF.

V usage is TRBV7-6 and J usage is TRBJ1-2, with D perhaps matching TRBD1 (6 bases). This CDR3 spans 17 amino acids. Germline CDR1 and CDR2: SGHVS and FNYEAQ. V was pared by 1 base and J by 6 bases, with 21 bases between. The CDR3 protein is CASSLVGATAGLDGYTF. CDR3 DNA: TGTGCCAGCAGCTTAGTGGGGGCGACAGCCGGTTTGGATGGCTACACCTTC.

This clone has just a few counts. The gene calls are TRBV11-2 and TRBJ1-1; D ambiguous. V lost 3 bases and J lost 10, with 21 bases in between. This CDR3 has 15 residues. Germline CDR1 and CDR2: SGHAT and FQNNGV. The CDR3 here is CASSLVQLAREGAFF. The CDR3 DNA reads TGTGCCAGCAGCTTGGTCCAGCTTGCGAGGGAAGGAGCTTTCTTT.

The chain couples TRBV11-3 to TRBJ2-5; D might be TRBD2 (6 bases). Germline loops: CDR1 SGHNT, CDR2 YENEEA. V lost 5 bases and J 1 base, leaving 11 bases between the germline ends. The CDR3 covers 14 residues. This chain's CDR3 is CASSPRDFQETQYF. In DNA, the CDR3 is TGTGCCAGCAGCCCCCGGGACTTCCAAGAGACCCAGTACTTC.

The chain has TRBV9 and TRBJ2-3; the D is unclear. The CDR3 has 13 residues. CDR1 and CDR2 from the germline V gene are SGDLS and YYNGEE. Trimming pared 0 bases from V and 4 bases from J, leaving 6 bases between. The CDR3 here is CASSVAEADTQYF. CDR3 nucleotide sequence: TGTGCCAGCAGCGTAGCTGAGGCAGATACGCAGTATTTT.

The V gene is TRBV6-1, the J gene TRBJ1-2, with TRBD1 as a possible D gene (6 bases). Germline V CDR1 and CDR2: MNHNS, SASEGT. Between the trimmed V and J ends, which lost 0 bases and 4 bases, there was a span of 12 bases. CDR3 length: 15 residues. The CDR3 DNA follows: TGTGCCAGCAGTGAAGCACAGGGTGGATCCTATGGCTACACCTTC. This encodes CASSEAQGGSYGYTF.

The genes are TRBV7-9 and TRBJ1-1; a possible D gene is TRBD1 (5 bases). V was cut by 4 bases and J by 1 base, with 7 bases left in between. The length of the CDR3 is 13 residues. CDR1 is SEHNR and CDR2 is FQNEAQ in the germline V gene (reference sequence). CDR3 region: CASSYTGNTEAFF. CDR3 in DNA: TGTGCCAGCAGCTATACAGGGAACACTGAAGCTTTCTTT.

This chain connects TRBV27 to TRBJ2-7; 7 nucleotides match TRBD2. The CDR3 covers 15 residues. Germline-derived CDR1 and CDR2 are MNHEY and SMNVEV (reference sequence). Trimming cost V 2 bases and J 4 bases; bases outside gene matches: 8. The CDR3 coding sequence is TGTGCCAGCAGTTTAAGGGGAGGGGAATCTTACGAGCAGTACTTC. Amino acid sequence: CASSLRGGESYEQYF.

This clone is a singleton in its sample. This sequence joins TRBV28 and TRBJ1-2; D not certain. Trimming cost V 2 bases and J 7 bases, with 17 bases left between them. The germline gives CDR1 MDHEN, CDR2 SYDVKM. The CDR3 extends over 15 amino acids. The CDR3: CASSLKEEGGGGYTF. CDR3 DNA: TGTGCCAGCAGTTTAAAGGAGGAGGGAGGTGGTGGCTACACCTTC.

The V call is TRBV11-3, the J call TRBJ2-1; 14 bases are a match to TRBD2. Germline lookup yields CDR1 SGHNT and CDR2 YENEEA. This CDR3 spans 16 amino acids. Unmatched junction bases numbered 6, after V lost 3 bases and J lost 8 bases. In DNA form, the CDR3 reads TGTGCCAGCAGCTTCGGACTAGCGGGGGGCGGGGATGAGCAGTTCTTC. This translates into CASSFGLAGGGDEQFF.

V gene TRBV6-1 combines with J gene TRBJ2-7, with TRBD1 identical over 7 bases. V gave up 6 bases and J gave up 3 bases; unmatched junction bases: 8. The germline V gene has CDR1 MNHNS and CDR2 SASEGT. The CDR3 is made up of 14 amino acids. The CDR3 DNA is TGTGCCAGCAGCCTAGGGGGCTCAAGCTACGAGCAGTACTTC. This codes for CASSLGGSSYEQYF.

The genes are TRBV9 and TRBJ1-3, with no clear D. The CDR3 covers 15 residues. CDR1 is SGDLS, CDR2 YYNGEE, per germline. V dropped 0 bases and J dropped 1 base, with 8 bases sitting between them. The CDR3 loop reads CASSVDSSSGNTIYF. In DNA form, the CDR3 reads TGTGCCAGCAGCGTAGACAGCTCGTCTGGAAACACCATATATTTT.

This clone has only a few counts. This sequence joins TRBV6-1 and TRBJ2-1, with 10 bases lining up with TRBD2. The CDR3 runs 15 residues. Germline loops: CDR1 MNHNS, CDR2 SASEGT. V lost 4 bases, J lost 7 bases, and 7 bases stayed unmatched. The CDR3 is CASSAWLAGANEQFF. The CDR3 DNA reads as TGTGCCAGCAGTGCGTGGCTAGCGGGGGCGAATGAGCAGTTCTTC.

V is TRBV27 and J is TRBJ1-5; no clear D. The CDR3 has 12 residues. From germline, CDR1 is MNHEY and CDR2 SMNVEV (reference sequence). V lost 9 bases and J lost 0, with 6 bases in between. DNA for the CDR3: TGTGCCAGAAAATATAGCAATCAGCCCCAGCATTTT. As protein: CARKYSNQPQHF.

This clone turned up a few times. This rearrangement joins TRBV19 to TRBJ2-1; 8 bases align to TRBD2. Trimming took 6 bases from V and 4 from J; bases not matched to a gene: 5. The CDR3 has 14 residues. Germline lookup yields CDR1 LNHDA and CDR2 SQIVND (reference sequence). The CDR3 here is CASRTSGAYNEQFF. Written as DNA, the CDR3 is TGTGCCAGTAGAACTAGCGGAGCGTACAATGAGCAGTTCTTC.

The chain has TRBV9 and TRBJ2-7, with TRBD2 matching over 9 bases. The CDR3 sequence is 15 residues long. The germline CDR1 and CDR2 sequences are SGDLS and YYNGEE. The V and J ends lost 2 bases and 3 bases, in that order; junction bases with no gene match: 6. DNA of the CDR3: TGTGCCAGCAGCGTTTCAGCGGGGGGAGGCTACGAGCAGTACTTC. It specifies CASSVSAGGGYEQYF. Full variable domain (outside the CDR3, taken from reference TRBV9 and TRBJ2-7): DSGVTQTPKHLITATGQRVTLRCSPRSGDLSVYWYQQSLDQGLQFLIQYYNGEERAKGNILERFSAQQFPDLHSELNLSSLELGDSALYFCASSVSAGGGYEQYFGPGTRLTVT.

The chain employs TRBV5-1 and TRBJ2-2; weak D call: TRBD2 (6 bases). Germline lookup yields CDR1 SGHRS and CDR2 YFSETQ. The CDR3 has 15 residues. Trimming left V 2 bases short and J 5 bases short, with 13 bases between. DNA of the CDR3: TGCGCCAGCAGCTTTGGACTATCTGGAACCGGGGAGCTGTTTTTT. Translating gives CASSFGLSGTGELFF.

The gene calls are TRBV10-3 and TRBJ1-2; D uncertain. CDR1 and CDR2 (germline): ENHRY, SYGVKD. Trimming shortened V by 7 bases and J by 8 bases, and 17 bases separated the two germline ends. The CDR3 has 13 amino acids. The CDR3 DNA follows: TGTGCCATCAATCCGGGTTCGGCTTGGGGCTACACCTTC. Its protein product is CAINPGSAWGYTF.